The clone carrying this TCR beta chain has ten or more counts. Its antigen remains unidentified. Sequencing libraries of naive CD8 cells derived from roughly 20,000 to 1,000,000 sorted cells with 10%, 30% or 50% RNA. MiXCR, run by TCRdb on the PCR reads, gives a single entry per CDR3 protein. The sample records under 800,000 distinct CDR3 sequences, over 25% being singletons. These data belong to a study of molecular identifiers for immune sequencing clone quantification. Study summary: Five portions were made in replicates from RNA of 20,000 or 100,000 naive CD8 cells, and four underwent sequencing. General study results and limits: With a barcode shared among identical TCR molecules, highly expanded clone sizes could be underestimated. Investigators reportedly could detect spiked Jurkat TCR RNA from one cell among some 940,000 naive cells.

V was clipped by 5 bases and J by 4 bases, with 3 bases between them. The CDR3 extends over 11 amino acids. Germline loops: CDR1 SGHAT, CDR2 FQNNGV. The source material was naive CD8+ T cells from blood, with Jurkat cell RNA spiked in. Regarding subset: FACS-sorted CD8+CD4-CCR7+CD45RA+ naive T cells. The source of this sequence is a human donor in good health. Some libraries in this study had Jurkat cell RNA spiked in. V gene TRBV11-2 combines with J gene TRBJ2-1; D unresolved. The CDR3: CASSNYNEQFF. DNA for the CDR3: TGTGCCAGCAGCAATTACAATGAGCAGTTCTTC. Full variable domain (remainder filled in from reference TRBV11-2 and TRBJ2-1): EAGVAQSPRYKIIEKRQSVAFWCNPISGHATLYWYQQILGQGPKLLIQFQNNGVVDDSQLPKDRFSAERLKGVDSTLKIQPAKLEDSAVYLCASSNYNEQFFGPGTRLTVL.